These T cell receptor beta chains were read from a single sample in a study of blood T cell repertoires in COVID-19. Data came from immunoSEQ multiplex PCR; TCRdb stores just in-frame clones and leaves some out. Of under 75,000 clones in the sample, roughly 70% were seen once. Input material: peripheral blood. The receptors originated from a woman in her forties or fifties with active or convalescent COVID-19. Both conserved end residues are part of each CDR3.

v_call	j_call	cdr3_aa
TRBV7-9	TRBJ2-7	CASSLGPGLLYEQYF
TRBV4-1	TRBJ1-2	CASSQEAQGVGYTF
TRBV10-3	TRBJ1-1	CAIRGQQNTEAFF
TRBV28	TRBJ2-7	CASSQGLAGFGEQYF
TRBV29-1	TRBJ2-1	CSVDATGSYNEQFF
TRBV5-1	TRBJ2-1	CASSLSLAVSSYNEQFF
TRBV7-9	TRBJ2-5	CASSLPSLPVPTQYF
TRBV28	TRBJ2-4	CASSPAGVQNIQYF
TRBV19	TRBJ1-2	CASSSGTNYGYTF
TRBV3-1/TRBV3-2	TRBJ2-4	CASSQAAGAKDIQYF
TRBV13	TRBJ2-1	CASSPNRWTGGEFF
TRBV5-1	TRBJ1-2	CASSSDGGSYGYTF
TRBV6-1	TRBJ1-3	CASSELGGSGNTIYF
TRBV11-2	TRBJ1-6	CASSSLRGTEYNSPLHF
TRBV4-1	TRBJ2-1	CASSQGLGGASSYNEQFF
TRBV19	TRBJ2-7	CASKETGDAEQYF
TRBV10-1	TRBJ2-3	CASSVSTDTQYF
TRBV29-1	TRBJ2-7	CSVQTGVEQYF
TRBV11-3	TRBJ2-1	CASSFEVANEQFF
TRBV7-9	TRBJ1-4	CASSLPDWALALNEKLFF
TRBV27	TRBJ2-1	CASSLLRNSYNEQFF
TRBV24-1	TRBJ2-7	CATADRGIYEQYF